One TCR beta chain is described in this entry. This sample stems from a study of T cells after yellow fever vaccination. This CDR3 contains 19 residues. Germline values: CDR1 SGDLS, CDR2 YYNGEE. Trimming pared 3 bases from V and 0 bases from J, leaving 23 bases between. One entry per CDR3 protein results from TCRdb running MiXCR on the 5' RACE reads. The sample has hundreds of thousands of distinct CDR3 sequences; roughly an eighth are singletons. The sequence was obtained from a man aged 18 to 30 who received the YFV17D yellow fever vaccine. This specimen was CD4+ T cells sorted from PBMCs, taken 15 days after the yellow fever booster vaccination. The rearrangement joins TRBV9 to TRBJ2-3; a weak D match, TRBD2 (7 bases). Here the CDR3 reads CASSADAREGGISTDTQYF. The CDR3 DNA sequence: TGTGCCAGCAGCGCCGACGCCCGCGAGGGGGGGATCAGCACAGATACGCAGTATTTT.